This T cell receptor beta chain was identified in a study of blood T cell repertoires in COVID-19. Study summary: COVID-19 samples, acute and convalescent, were from the United States, Italy and Spain. PBMCs, B-cell-depleted T cells, or T cells provided the cDNA or gDNA that made up the material.

In this sample, this clone turned up a few times. As processed by the authors: Scientists estimated how many nucleated cells there were by amplifying reference gene primers. Method: immunoSEQ multiplex PCR; TCRdb's copy keeps in-frame clones and lacks some. V, J and clone size derive from that table, while D and trimming were established from the DNA sequence. Found here are approximately 49,000 clones, roughly two thirds of them singletons; the top ten hold 8.8%. The CDR3 covers 13 residues. Germline loops: CDR1 SGHDN, CDR2 FVKESK. V was pared by 4 bases and J by 6 bases, with 4 bases of the junction left unmatched.

The receptor's source is a woman in her 70s with acute or convalescent COVID-19. The source material was peripheral blood. The J gene is TRBJ2-7, the V gene TRBV14; TRBD1 agrees at 9 bases. The CDR3 loop reads CASSRQGVGEQYF. CDR3 in DNA: TGTGCCAGCAGCCGACAGGGGGTAGGCGAGCAGTACTTC.